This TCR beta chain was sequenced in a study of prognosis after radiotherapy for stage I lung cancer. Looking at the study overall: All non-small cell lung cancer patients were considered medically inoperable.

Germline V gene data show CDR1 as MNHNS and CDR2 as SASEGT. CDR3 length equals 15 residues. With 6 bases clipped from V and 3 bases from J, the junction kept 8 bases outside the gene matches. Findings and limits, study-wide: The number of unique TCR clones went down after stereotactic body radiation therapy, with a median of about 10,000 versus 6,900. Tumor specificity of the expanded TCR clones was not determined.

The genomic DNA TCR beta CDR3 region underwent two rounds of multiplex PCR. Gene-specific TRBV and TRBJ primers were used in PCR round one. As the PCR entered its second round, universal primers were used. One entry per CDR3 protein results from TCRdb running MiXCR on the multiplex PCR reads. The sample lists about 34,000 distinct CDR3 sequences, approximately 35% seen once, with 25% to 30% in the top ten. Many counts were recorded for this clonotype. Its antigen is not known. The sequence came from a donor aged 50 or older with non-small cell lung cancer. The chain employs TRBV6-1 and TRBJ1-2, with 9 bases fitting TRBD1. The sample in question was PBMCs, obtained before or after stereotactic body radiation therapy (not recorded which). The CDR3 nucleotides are TGTGCCAGCAGACAAACAGGGGGCAGAGACTATGGCTACACCTTC. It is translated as CASRQTGGRDYGYTF.